The 17 T cell receptor beta chains below all came from one sample that was sequenced in a study of tumor-infiltrating lymphocytes in oesophageal squamous cell carcinoma. TCRdb analysed the PCR reads with MiXCR anew, one entry per CDR3 protein. The profile shows approximately 20,000 distinct CDR3 sequences, around two fifths of them singletons. Sequenced material: blood. These receptors all stem from a male donor with esophageal squamous cell carcinoma.

J is TRBJ2-5 and V is TRBV4-3; possibly TRBD1 or TRBD2 for D (6 bases each). Germline CDR1 and CDR2: LGHNA and YSLEER. The CDR3 has 15 residues. With 6 bases removed from V and 5 bases from J, the gap between germline ends came to 19 bases. For the CDR3, the DNA is TGCGCCAGCAGTCGGACCGGGGGCCAGGAGGAGACCCAGTACTTC. It encodes CASSRTGGQEETQYF.

The chain is built from TRBV7-6 and TRBJ2-4; 9 positions match TRBD1. CDR1 and CDR2 (germline): SGHVS, FNYEAQ. The ends lost 4 bases at V and 13 bases at J; junction bases unmatched: 23. This CDR3 is 18 amino acids long. CDR3: CASSSTLGGTGTGGEQYF. The CDR3 DNA follows: TGTGCCAGCAGCTCCACCCTCGGTGGGACAGGGACAGGAGGGGAGCAGTACTTC.

This clonotype was counted only a few times. DNA of the CDR3: TGTGCCAGCAGCTTAGACGGAGCCTCCTACAATGAGCAGTACTTC. It is translated as CASSLDGASYNEQYF. The gene calls are TRBV7-9 and TRBJ2-1; D gene unclear. Near its end, the DNA agrees better with TRBJ2-7, so the J call may be wrong. Germline CDR1 SEHNR, CDR2 FQNEAQ (reference sequence). The CDR3 has 15 residues.

The rearrangement joins TRBV7-2 to TRBJ2-3; no clear D. Trimming pared 1 base from V and 1 base from J, leaving 9 bases between. CDR1 and CDR2 (germline): SGHTA, FQGNSA. The CDR3 extends over 15 amino acids. The CDR3 sequence: CASSLGTPRTDTQYF. CDR3 nucleotide sequence: TGTGCCAGCAGCTTAGGGACCCCCCGCACAGATACGCAGTATTTT.

This clonotype was counted at least ten times. The chain has TRBV7-9 and TRBJ2-7; maybe TRBD2 (5 bases). Germline V gives CDR1 SEHNR, CDR2 FQNEAQ (reference sequence). This CDR3 contains 16 residues. Trimming cost V 1 base and J 5 bases, with 18 bases left between them. CDR3 residues: CASSLVGEGISDEQYF. DNA for the CDR3: TGTGCCAGCAGCTTAGTGGGTGAGGGCATCTCTGACGAGCAGTACTTC.

The chain is built from TRBV5-1 and TRBJ2-3; possible D gene TRBD1, 5 bases. V was shortened by 4 bases and J by 2 bases, with 11 bases between the two germline ends. The germline V gene has CDR1 SGHRS and CDR2 YFSETQ. This CDR3 has 14 residues. CDR3 residues: CASSTQDNTDTQYF. The CDR3 DNA reads as TGCGCCAGCAGCACCCAGGACAACACAGATACGCAGTATTTT.

This clonotype showed up many times. The gene calls are TRBV6-1 and TRBJ2-7; 7 bases match TRBD1. This CDR3 contains 13 residues. The germline V gene has CDR1 MNHNS and CDR2 SASEGT. Trimming cost V 6 bases and J 4 bases; bases outside gene matches: 6. CDR3: CASSRDSHYEQYF. DNA of the CDR3: TGTGCCAGCAGCCGGGACAGCCATTACGAGCAGTACTTC.

This clonotype was observed at least ten times. Just one base apart from a much larger clone, this may be a read error. V and J are TRBV7-3 and TRBJ2-7, with D tentatively TRBD1 (5 bases). Trimming shortened V by 1 base and J by 7 bases, and 35 bases separated the two germline ends. Germline V gives CDR1 SGHTA, CDR2 FQGTGA. The CDR3 sequence is 21 residues long. CDR3 DNA sequence: TGTGCCAGCAGCTTAAGAGCTAGACAGAACCCTAACCGAATGAATGACAATGAGCAGTACTTC. Amino acids: CASSLRARQNPNRMNDNEQYF.

This clonotype was counted a few times. This chain joins TRBV7-8 and TRBJ2-7; D may be TRBD2 (6 bases). TRBJ2-1 explains the end of the DNA better; the J call may be wrong. Germline V gene sequence: CDR1 SGHVS, CDR2 FQNEAQ. The CDR3 loop spans 16 amino acids. The CDR3, as DNA: TGTGCCAGCAGCCCGCGGGCTAGCGACCAAATCAATGAGCAGTTCTTC. This gives the protein CASSPRASDQINEQFF.

V gene TRBV24-1 combines with J gene TRBJ2-5; 13 bases are shared with TRBD2. The DNA end is a closer match to TRBJ2-3, so the J assignment may be wrong. CDR1 is KGHDR and CDR2 is SFDVKD in the germline V gene. The CDR3 is 21 residues long. CDR3 protein: CATSDPRTGVGLAGSTDTQYF. In DNA, the CDR3 is TGTGCCACCAGTGATCCCCGGACAGGGGTGGGACTAGCGGGGAGCACAGATACGCAGTATTTT.

In its sample, this clonotype ranks as medium-sized. The chain links TRBV7-8 to TRBJ2-3; D remains ambiguous. Germline CDR1 and CDR2: SGHVS and FQNEAQ. This CDR3 contains 14 residues. V shed 1 base and J shed 0 bases, with 5 bases lying between them. CDR3 sequence: CASSLGASTDTQYF. For the CDR3, the DNA is TGTGCCAGCAGCTTAGGGGCTAGCACAGATACGCAGTATTTT. The complete variable domain, with remaining parts taken from reference TRBV7-8 and TRBJ2-3, reads GAGVSQSPRYKVAKRGQDVALRCDPISGHVSLFWYQQALGQGPEFLTYFQNEAQLDKSGLPSDRFFAERPEGSVSTLKIQRTQQEDSAVYLCASSLGASTDTQYFGPGTRLTVL.

This clonotype was detected many times. The CDR3 does not close with the conserved phenylalanine or tryptophan, likely indicating a read error. It is unclear where the CDR3 begins or ends on the DNA, so no DNA is shown, and the CDR3 is as TCRdb lists it. V is TRBV6-1 and J is TRBJ2-5; TRBD2 is the table's D call, not checked against the DNA. The CDR3 adds up to 16 amino acids, both ends counted. Germline lookup yields CDR1 MNHNS and CDR2 SASEGT. CDR3 sequence reads: CASSPGMGKVALHFGN.

This clonotype qualifies as large. It is unclear where the CDR3 begins or ends on the DNA, so no DNA is shown, and the CDR3 is as TCRdb lists it. The V gene is TRBV7-5, the J gene TRBJ1-2. TRBV7-5 corresponds to a pseudogene. The CDR3 region is 17 residues in length, termini included. This CDR3 reads CISVPEPPTPRDYGYTF.

The chain links TRBV7-8 to TRBJ2-4, with a tentative D call TRBD1 (5 bases). Near its end, the DNA agrees better with TRBJ2-1, so the J call may be wrong. The V gene's germline CDR1 is SGHVS and CDR2 FQNEAQ. The CDR3 totals 15 residues. CDR3 residues: CASSLGRGPYNEQFF. DNA of the CDR3: TGTGCCAGCAGCTTAGGTAGGGGCCCCTACAATGAGCAGTTCTTC.

The V gene is TRBV7-6, the J gene TRBJ2-7, with D perhaps matching TRBD1 (6 bases). V dropped 5 bases and J dropped 2 bases, with 10 bases sitting between them. The CDR3 has 13 amino acids. Germline loops: CDR1 SGHVS, CDR2 FNYEAQ. The CDR3 DNA follows: TGTGCCAGCAGCCGGACAGTGACCTACGAGCAGTACTTC. As protein: CASSRTVTYEQYF.

This clonotype showed up just a few times. Possible read error: a much larger clone is one base away. J is TRBJ1-1 and V is TRBV5-6; D is ambiguous. The J call may be incorrect, as the DNA end agrees better with TRBJ2-2. The CDR3 runs to 13 residues. The germline V gene encodes CDR1 SGHDT and CDR2 YYEEEE. The CDR3 protein is CATSFYNTGELFF. The CDR3 DNA follows: TGTGCCACCAGCTTTTACAACACCGGGGAGCTGTTTTTT.

This clonotype was counted only a few times. The genes are TRBV6-1 and TRBJ2-3; 9 nucleotides agree with TRBD1. This CDR3 has 15 amino acids. The V gene's germline CDR1 is MNHNS and CDR2 SASEGT. Trimming removed 6 bases from V and 1 base from J; junction bases left unmatched: 5. CDR3 in amino acids: CASSKRQGGTDTQYF. The DNA of the CDR3 is TGTGCCAGCAGCAAACGACAGGGGGGCACAGATACGCAGTATTTT.